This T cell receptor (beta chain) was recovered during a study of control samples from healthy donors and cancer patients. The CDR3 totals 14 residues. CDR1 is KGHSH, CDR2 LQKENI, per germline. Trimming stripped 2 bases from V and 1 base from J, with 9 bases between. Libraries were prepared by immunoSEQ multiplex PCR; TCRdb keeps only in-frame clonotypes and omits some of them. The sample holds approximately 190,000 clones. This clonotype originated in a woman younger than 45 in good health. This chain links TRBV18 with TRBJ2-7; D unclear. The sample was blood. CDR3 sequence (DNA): TGTGCCAGCTCACCAGGTATGGTGTCCTACGAGCAGTACTTC. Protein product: CASSPGMVSYEQYF.